The source of this T cell receptor (beta chain) is a study of blood T cells in healthy people across ages. Overall study results and limits: Unknown donor CMV status possibly confounded expanded clonotype changes.

This CDR3 contains 14 residues. V shed 0 bases and J shed 2 bases, with 8 bases lying between them. The V gene's germline CDR1 is SGDLS and CDR2 YYNGEE. Donor samples were obtained from healthy Caucasian individuals from Russia, aged roughly 6 to 90. This clonotype was recorded many times. The antigen is unknown. PCR was performed a second time for about 6 to 12 cycles using a sample-barcoded 5' primer and a J-beta primer mix. Every single cDNA molecule received a tag from a template-switch adaptor with 12 random nucleotides. TCRdb ran MiXCR on the 5' RACE reads and lists one entry per CDR3 protein. The sample shows 710,000 or so distinct CDR3 sequences, approximately 30% of them seen only once.

Input material: blood. The gene calls are TRBV9 and TRBJ1-2; D perhaps matches TRBD1 (6 bases). The receptor's source is a woman of 80 years or more in good health. DNA of the CDR3: TGTGCCAGCAGCGTAGTGCAGGGGAACTATGGCTACACCTTC. It is translated as CASSVVQGNYGYTF.